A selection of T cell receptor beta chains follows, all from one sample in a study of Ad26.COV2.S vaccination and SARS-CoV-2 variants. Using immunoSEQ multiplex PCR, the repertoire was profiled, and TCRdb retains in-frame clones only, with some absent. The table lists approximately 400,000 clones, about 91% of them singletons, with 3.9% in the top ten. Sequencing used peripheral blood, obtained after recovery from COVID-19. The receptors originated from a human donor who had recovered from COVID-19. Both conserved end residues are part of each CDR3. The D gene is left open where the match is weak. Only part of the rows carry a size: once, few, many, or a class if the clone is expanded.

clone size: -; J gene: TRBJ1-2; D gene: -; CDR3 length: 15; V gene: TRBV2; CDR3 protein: CASTGGVSANYGYTF; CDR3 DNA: TGTGCCAGCACCGGGGGGGTTAGTGCTAACTATGGCTACACCTTC
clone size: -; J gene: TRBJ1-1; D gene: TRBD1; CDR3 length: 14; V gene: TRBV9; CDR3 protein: CASSGRQGRTEAFF; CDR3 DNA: TGTGCCAGCAGCGGTCGACAGGGGAGGACTGAAGCTTTCTTT
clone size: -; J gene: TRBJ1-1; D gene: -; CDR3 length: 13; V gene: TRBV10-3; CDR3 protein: CAITGGVGVEAFF; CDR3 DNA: TGTGCCATAACCGGGGGAGTGGGTGTCGAAGCTTTCTTT
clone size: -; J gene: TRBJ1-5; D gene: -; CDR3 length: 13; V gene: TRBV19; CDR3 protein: CASRTGPRLPQHF; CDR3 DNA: TGTGCCAGTAGAACCGGGCCGAGGCTGCCCCAGCATTTT
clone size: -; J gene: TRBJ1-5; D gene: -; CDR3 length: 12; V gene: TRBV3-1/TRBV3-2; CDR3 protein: CASSSLNQPQHF; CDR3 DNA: TGTGCCAGCAGCTCGTTAAATCAGCCCCAGCATTTT
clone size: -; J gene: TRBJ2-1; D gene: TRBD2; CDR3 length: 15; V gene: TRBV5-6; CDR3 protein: CASSLAGGPINEQFF; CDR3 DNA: TGTGCCAGCAGCTTAGCGGGGGGGCCGATCAATGAGCAGTTCTTC
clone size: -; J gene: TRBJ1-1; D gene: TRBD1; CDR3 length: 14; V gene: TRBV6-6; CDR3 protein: CASIMGQGTTEAFF; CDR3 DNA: TGTGCCAGCATCATGGGACAGGGGACCACTGAAGCTTTCTTT
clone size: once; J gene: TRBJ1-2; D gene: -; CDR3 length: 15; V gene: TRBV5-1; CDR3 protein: CASSPTSTVTGGYTF; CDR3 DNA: TGCGCCAGCAGCCCCACATCGACAGTGACGGGTGGCTACACCTTC
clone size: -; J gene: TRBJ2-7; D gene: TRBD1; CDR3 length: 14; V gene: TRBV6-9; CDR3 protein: CDKSQGAFAYEQYF; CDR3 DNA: TGCGATAAGTCACAGGGGGCTTTCGCATACGAGCAGTACTTC
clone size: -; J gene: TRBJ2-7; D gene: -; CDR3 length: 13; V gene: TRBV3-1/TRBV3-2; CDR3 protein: CASSQRGSYEQYF; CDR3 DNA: TGTGCCAGCAGCCAACGCGGGTCCTACGAGCAGTACTTC
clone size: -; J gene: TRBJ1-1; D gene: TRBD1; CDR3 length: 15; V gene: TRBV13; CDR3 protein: CASSYLQTGAVEAFF; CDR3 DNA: TGTGCCAGCAGCTACCTCCAGACAGGGGCAGTCGAAGCTTTCTTT
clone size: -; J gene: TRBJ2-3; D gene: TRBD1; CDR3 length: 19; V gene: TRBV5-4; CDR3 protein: CASSATGTGGGRGTDTQYF; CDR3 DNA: TGTGCCAGCAGCGCTACCGGGACAGGGGGCGGAAGGGGCACAGATACGCAGTATTTT
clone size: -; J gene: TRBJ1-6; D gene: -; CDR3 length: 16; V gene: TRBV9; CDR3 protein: CASSAYREVGNSPLHF; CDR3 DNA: TGTGCCAGCAGCGCCTACAGGGAAGTGGGTAATTCACCCCTCCACTTT
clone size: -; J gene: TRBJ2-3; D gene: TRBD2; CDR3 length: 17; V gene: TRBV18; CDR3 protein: CASSPSAPRGGTDTQYF; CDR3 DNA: TGTGCCAGCTCACCATCAGCTCCCCGGGGGGGGACAGATACGCAGTATTTT
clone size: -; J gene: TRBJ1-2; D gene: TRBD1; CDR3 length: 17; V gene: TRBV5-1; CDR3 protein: CASSPLVGPGQGRGYTF; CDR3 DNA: TGCGCCAGCAGTCCCTTGGTTGGCCCGGGACAGGGGCGCGGCTACACCTTC
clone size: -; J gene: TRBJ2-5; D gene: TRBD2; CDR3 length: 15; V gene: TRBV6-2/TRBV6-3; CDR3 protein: CASSYTGGPGETQYF; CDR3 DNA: TGTGCCAGCAGTTATACGGGGGGGCCGGGTGAGACCCAGTACTTC
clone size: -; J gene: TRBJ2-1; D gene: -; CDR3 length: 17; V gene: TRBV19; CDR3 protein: CASSNSPGAAAFNEQFF; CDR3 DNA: TGTGCCAGTAGTAACTCACCTGGGGCGGCCGCTTTCAATGAGCAGTTCTTC
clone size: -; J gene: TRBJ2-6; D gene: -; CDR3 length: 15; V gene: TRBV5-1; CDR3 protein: CASSLSGAGANVLTF; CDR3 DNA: TGCGCCAGCAGCTTATCAGGGGCTGGGGCCAACGTCCTGACTTTC
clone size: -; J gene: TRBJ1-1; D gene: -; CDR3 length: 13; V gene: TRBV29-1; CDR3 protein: CSVEETTNTEAFF; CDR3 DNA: TGCAGCGTTGAAGAGACCACGAACACTGAAGCTTTCTTT
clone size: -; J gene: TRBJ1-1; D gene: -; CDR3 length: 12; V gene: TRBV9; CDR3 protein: CASSARTDEAFF; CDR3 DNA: TGTGCCAGCAGCGCTCGGACAGATGAAGCTTTCTTT
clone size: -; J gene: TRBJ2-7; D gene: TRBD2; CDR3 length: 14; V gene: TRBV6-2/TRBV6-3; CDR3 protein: CASSHGGLPYEQYF; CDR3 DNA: TGTGCCAGCAGTCACGGGGGGTTGCCCTACGAGCAGTACTTC
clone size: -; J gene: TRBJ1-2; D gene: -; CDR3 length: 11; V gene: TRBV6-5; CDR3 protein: CASSYGDGYTF; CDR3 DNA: TGTGCCAGCAGTTACGGGGATGGCTACACCTTC
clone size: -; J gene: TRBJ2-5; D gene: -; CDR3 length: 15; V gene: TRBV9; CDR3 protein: CASSVTPSTAETQYF; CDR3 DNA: TGTGCCAGCAGCGTAACCCCCTCGACAGCAGAGACCCAGTACTTC
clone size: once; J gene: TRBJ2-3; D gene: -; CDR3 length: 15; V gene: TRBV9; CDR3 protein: CASSVRDSGTDTQYF; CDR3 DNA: TGTGCCAGCAGCGTACGGGACTCAGGCACAGATACGCAGTATTTT
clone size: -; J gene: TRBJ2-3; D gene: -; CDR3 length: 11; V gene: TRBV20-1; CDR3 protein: CSACRGDTQYF; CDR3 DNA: TGCAGTGCTTGCCGGGGGGATACGCAGTATTTT
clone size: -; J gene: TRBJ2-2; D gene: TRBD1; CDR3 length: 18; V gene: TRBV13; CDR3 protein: CASSSPGQGVGYTGELFF; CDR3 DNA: TGTGCCAGCAGCTCCCCGGGACAGGGAGTTGGCTACACCGGGGAGCTGTTTTTT
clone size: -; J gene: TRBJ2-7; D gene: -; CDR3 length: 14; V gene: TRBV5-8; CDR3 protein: CASSLGEGTYEQYF; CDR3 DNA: TGTGCCAGCAGCTTGGGTGAGGGAACCTACGAGCAGTACTTC
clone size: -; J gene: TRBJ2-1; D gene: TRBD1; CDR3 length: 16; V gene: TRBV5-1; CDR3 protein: CASSPPGQGVPTQQFF; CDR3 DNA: TGCGCCAGCAGCCCCCCGGGACAGGGCGTACCGACCCAGCAGTTCTTC
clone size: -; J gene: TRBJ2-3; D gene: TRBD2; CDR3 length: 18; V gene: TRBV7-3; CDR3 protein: CASSLLAGGQRPTDTQYF; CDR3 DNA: TGTGCCAGCAGCTTACTAGCGGGGGGCCAAAGACCCACAGATACGCAGTATTTT
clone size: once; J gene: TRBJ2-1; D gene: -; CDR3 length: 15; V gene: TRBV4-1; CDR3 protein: CASSQDSPPYNEQFF; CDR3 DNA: TGCGCCAGCAGCCAAGACAGCCCCCCCTACAATGAGCAGTTCTTC
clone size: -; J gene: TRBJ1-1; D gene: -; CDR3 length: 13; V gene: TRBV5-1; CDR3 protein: CASSLRGSTEAFF; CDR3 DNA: TGCGCCAGCAGCTTGAGGGGATCCACTGAAGCTTTCTTT
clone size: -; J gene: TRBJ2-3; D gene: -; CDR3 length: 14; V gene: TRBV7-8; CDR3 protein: CASSLESGTDTQYF; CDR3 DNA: TGTGCCAGCAGCTTAGAGTCTGGCACAGATACGCAGTATTTT
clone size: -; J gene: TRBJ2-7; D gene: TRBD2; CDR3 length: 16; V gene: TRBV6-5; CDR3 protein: CASSYGGGRGSYEQYF; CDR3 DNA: TGTGCCAGCAGTTACGGCGGGGGTCGGGGGTCCTACGAGCAGTACTTC
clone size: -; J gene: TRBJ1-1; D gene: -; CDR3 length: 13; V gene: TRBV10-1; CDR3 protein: CASSESARAEAFF; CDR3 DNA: TGCGCCAGCAGTGAGTCCGCGCGGGCTGAAGCTTTCTTT
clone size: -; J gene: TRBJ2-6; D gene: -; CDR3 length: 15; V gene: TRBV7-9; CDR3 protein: CASSLKRAGANVLTF; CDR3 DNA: TGTGCCAGCAGCTTAAAAAGAGCTGGGGCCAACGTCCTGACTTTC
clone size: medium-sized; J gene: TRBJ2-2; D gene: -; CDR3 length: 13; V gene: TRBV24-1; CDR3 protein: CATSDLEGQELFF; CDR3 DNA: TGTGCCACCAGTGATTTGGAGGGCCAGGAGCTGTTTTTT
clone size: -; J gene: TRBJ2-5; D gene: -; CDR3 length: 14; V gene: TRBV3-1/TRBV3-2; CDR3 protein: CASSQGGYQETQYF; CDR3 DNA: TGTGCCAGCAGCCAAGGTGGTTACCAAGAGACCCAGTACTTC
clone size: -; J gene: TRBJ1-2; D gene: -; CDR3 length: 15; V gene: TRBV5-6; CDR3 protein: CASSLKYNGAGGYTF; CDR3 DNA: TGTGCCAGCAGCTTGAAATACAACGGGGCGGGTGGCTACACCTTC
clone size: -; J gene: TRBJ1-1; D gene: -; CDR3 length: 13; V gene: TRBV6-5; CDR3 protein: CASGGPLNTEAFF; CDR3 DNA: TGTGCCAGCGGCGGACCGCTGAACACTGAAGCTTTCTTT
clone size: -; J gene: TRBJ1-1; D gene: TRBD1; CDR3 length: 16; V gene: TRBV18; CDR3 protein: CASSRGQGSMNTEAFF; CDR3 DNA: TGTGCCAGCTCAAGAGGACAGGGAAGTATGAACACTGAAGCTTTCTTT
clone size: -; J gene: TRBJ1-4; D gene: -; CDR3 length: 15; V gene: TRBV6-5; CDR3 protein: CASSSLAGGNEKLFF; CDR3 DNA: TGTGCCAGCAGTTCCCTCGCGGGAGGCAATGAAAAACTGTTTTTT
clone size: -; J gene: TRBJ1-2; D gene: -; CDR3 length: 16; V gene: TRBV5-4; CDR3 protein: CASSFLPGGDGYGYTF; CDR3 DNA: TGTGCCAGCAGCTTCCTACCGGGGGGGGACGGCTATGGCTACACCTTC
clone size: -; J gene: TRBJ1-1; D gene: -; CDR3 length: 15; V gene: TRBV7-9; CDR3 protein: CASSLRGVLGTEAFF; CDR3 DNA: TGTGCCAGCAGCCTAAGGGGGGTTCTAGGCACTGAAGCTTTCTTT
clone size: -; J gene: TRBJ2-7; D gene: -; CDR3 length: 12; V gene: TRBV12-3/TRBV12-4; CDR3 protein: CAAVERTYEQYF; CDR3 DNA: TGTGCAGCAGTGGAGCGCACCTACGAGCAGTACTTC
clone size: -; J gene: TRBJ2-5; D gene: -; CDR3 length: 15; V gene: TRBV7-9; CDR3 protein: CASSFWRGQQETQYF; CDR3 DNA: TGTGCCAGCAGCTTCTGGCGGGGACAGCAAGAGACCCAGTACTTC
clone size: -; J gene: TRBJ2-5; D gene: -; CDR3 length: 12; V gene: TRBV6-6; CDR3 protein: CASSYVSETQYF; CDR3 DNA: TGTGCCAGCAGTTATGTCTCAGAGACCCAGTACTTC
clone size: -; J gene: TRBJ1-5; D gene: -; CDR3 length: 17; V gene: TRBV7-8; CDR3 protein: CASSLAAGTYSNQPQHF; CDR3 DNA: TGTGCCAGCAGCTTAGCCGCAGGAACATATAGCAATCAGCCCCAGCATTTT
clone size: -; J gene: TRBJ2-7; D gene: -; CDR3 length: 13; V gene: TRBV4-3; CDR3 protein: CASSQVQGAAQYF; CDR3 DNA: TGCGCCAGCAGCCAAGTGCAGGGCGCGGCGCAGTACTTC
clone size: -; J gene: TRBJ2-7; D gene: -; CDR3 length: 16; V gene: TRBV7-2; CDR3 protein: CASSFGGRVGVHEQYF; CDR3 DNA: TGTGCCAGCAGCTTTGGGGGGCGGGTTGGGGTACACGAGCAGTACTTC
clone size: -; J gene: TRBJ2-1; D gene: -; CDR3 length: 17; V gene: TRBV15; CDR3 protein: CATSRDSPSRGNNEQFF; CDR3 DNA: TGTGCCACCAGCAGAGACTCGCCCTCAAGGGGGAACAATGAGCAGTTCTTC
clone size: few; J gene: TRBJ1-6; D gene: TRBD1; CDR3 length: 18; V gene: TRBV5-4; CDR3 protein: CASSLPGAGTGYNSPLHF; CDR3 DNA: TGTGCCAGCAGCTTGCCCGGGGCCGGGACAGGTTATAATTCACCCCTCCACTTT
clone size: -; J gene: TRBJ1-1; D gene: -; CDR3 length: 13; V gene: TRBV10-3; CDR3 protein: CAISESKATEAFF; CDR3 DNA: TGTGCCATCAGTGAGTCGAAGGCCACTGAAGCTTTCTTT
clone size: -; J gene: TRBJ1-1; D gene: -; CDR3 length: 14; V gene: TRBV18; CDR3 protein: CASSPGGGEAEAFF; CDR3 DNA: TGTGCCAGCTCACCAGGTGGGGGGGAGGCTGAAGCTTTCTTT
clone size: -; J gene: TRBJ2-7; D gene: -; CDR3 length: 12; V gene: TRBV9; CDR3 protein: CASAGFGAEQYF; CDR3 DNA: TGTGCCAGCGCGGGTTTCGGGGCCGAGCAGTACTTC
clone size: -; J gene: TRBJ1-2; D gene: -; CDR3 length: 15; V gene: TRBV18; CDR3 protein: CASSPTGVGTYGYTF; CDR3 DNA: TGTGCCAGCTCGCCAACCGGGGTTGGGACCTATGGCTACACCTTC